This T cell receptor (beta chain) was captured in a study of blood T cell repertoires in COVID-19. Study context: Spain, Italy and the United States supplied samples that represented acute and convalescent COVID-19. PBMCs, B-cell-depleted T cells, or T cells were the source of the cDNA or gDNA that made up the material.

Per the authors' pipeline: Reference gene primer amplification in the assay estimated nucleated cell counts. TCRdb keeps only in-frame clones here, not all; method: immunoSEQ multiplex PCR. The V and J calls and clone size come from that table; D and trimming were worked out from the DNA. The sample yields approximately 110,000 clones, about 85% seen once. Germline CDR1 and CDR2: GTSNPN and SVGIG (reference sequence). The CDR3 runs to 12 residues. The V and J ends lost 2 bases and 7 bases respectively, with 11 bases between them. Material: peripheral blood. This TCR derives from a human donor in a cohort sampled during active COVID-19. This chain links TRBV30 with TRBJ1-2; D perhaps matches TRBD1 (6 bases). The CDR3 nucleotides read TGTGCCTGGAGTACAGGGATAGGTGGCTACACCTTC. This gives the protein CAWSTGIGGYTF.